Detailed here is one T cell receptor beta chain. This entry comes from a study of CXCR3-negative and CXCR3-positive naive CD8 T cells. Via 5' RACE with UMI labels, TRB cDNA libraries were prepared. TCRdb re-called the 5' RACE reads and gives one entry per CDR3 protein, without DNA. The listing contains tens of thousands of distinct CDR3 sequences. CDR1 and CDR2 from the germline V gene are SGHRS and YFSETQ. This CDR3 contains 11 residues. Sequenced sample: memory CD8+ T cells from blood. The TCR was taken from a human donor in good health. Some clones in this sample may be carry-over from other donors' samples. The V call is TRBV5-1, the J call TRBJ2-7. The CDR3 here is CASSFGYEQYF.